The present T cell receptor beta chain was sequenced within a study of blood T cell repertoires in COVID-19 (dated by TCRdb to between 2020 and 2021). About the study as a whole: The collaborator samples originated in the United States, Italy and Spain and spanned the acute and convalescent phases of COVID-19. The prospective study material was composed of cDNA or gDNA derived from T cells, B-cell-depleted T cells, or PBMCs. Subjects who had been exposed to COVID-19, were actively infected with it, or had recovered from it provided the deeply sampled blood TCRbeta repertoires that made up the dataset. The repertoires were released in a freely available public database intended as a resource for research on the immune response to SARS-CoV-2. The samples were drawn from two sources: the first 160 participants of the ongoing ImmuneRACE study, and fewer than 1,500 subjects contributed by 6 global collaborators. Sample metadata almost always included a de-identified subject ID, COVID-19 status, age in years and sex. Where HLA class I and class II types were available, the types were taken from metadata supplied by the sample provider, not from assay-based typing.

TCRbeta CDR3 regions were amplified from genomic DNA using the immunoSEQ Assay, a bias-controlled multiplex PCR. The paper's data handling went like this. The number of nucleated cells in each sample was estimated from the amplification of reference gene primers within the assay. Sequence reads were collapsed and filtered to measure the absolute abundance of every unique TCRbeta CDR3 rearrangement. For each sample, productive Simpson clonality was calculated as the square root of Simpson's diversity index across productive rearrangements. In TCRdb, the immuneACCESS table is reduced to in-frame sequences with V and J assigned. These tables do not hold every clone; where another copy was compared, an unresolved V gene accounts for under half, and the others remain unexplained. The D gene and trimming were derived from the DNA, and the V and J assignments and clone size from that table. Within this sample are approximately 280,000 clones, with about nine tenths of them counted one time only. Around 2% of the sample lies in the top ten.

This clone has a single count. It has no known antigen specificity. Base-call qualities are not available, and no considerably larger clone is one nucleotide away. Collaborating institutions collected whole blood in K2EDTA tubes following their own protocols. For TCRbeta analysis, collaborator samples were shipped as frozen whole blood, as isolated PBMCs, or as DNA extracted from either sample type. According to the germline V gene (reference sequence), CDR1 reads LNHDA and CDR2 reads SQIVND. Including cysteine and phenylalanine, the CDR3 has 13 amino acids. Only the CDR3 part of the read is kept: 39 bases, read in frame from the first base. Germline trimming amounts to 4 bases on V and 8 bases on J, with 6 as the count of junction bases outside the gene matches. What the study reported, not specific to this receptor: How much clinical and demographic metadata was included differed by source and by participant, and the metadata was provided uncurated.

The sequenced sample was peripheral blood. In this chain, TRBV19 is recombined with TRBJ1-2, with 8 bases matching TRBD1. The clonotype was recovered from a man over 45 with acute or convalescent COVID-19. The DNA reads TGTGCCAGTAGTAAGACAGGGGCGCGGGGCTACACCTTC. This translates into CASSKTGARGYTF.